This is a list of T cell receptor beta chains from one sample in a study of OX40 agonist ivuxolimab in advanced cancers. TCRdb keeps only in-frame clones here, not all; method: immunoSEQ multiplex PCR. The data show tens of thousands of clones, with 80% to 90% seen just once and approximately 11% held by the top ten. The sample here was CD4+ or CD8+ T cells sorted from blood, taken in a trial of the OX40 agonist ivuxolimab. These receptors were collected from an adult with an advanced solid tumor such as melanoma, head and neck, liver or kidney cancer. CDR3s include the opening cysteine and the closing phenylalanine or tryptophan. Fields, in order: V gene, clone size, CDR3 protein. Some rows have no size entry. The others give once, few or many, or a class for an expanded clone.

v_gene: TRBV19
abundance: .
CDR3aa: CASTLLAGGSDTQYF

v_gene: TRBV5-8
abundance: .
CDR3aa: CASSLGRETQYF

v_gene: TRBV10-3
abundance: .
CDR3aa: CAISDPAGYGYTF

v_gene: TRBV4-1
abundance: .
CDR3aa: CASNLPGQGITEAFF

v_gene: TRBV19
abundance: .
CDR3aa: CASSITLNEAFF

v_gene: TRBV9
abundance: .
CDR3aa: CASSVDRGLTYEQYF

v_gene: TRBV5-1
abundance: .
CDR3aa: CASSRGGEQYF

v_gene: TRBV27
abundance: .
CDR3aa: CASSSQLADYEQYF

v_gene: TRBV7-9
abundance: .
CDR3aa: CASSGWTGGVEKLFF

v_gene: TRBV5-1
abundance: .
CDR3aa: CASSLDDLEQYF

v_gene: TRBV7-9
abundance: .
CDR3aa: CASSTITRNREAFF

v_gene: TRBV6-5
abundance: .
CDR3aa: CASSSGATEAFF

v_gene: TRBV5-1
abundance: .
CDR3aa: CASSQTGNRETQYF

v_gene: TRBV27
abundance: many
CDR3aa: CASSPSGQGAVFGYTF

v_gene: TRBV27
abundance: .
CDR3aa: CASGPSYGYTF

v_gene: TRBV19
abundance: .
CDR3aa: CASSIATRGGNTIYF

v_gene: TRBV6-5
abundance: .
CDR3aa: CASSYLGGPGYGYTF

v_gene: TRBV7-9
abundance: .
CDR3aa: CASSLEAQETQYF

v_gene: TRBV27
abundance: .
CDR3aa: CASSLSRRALDEQFF

v_gene: TRBV5-7
abundance: .
CDR3aa: CASSLTLADTDTQYF

v_gene: TRBV4-2
abundance: .
CDR3aa: CASSQDPWGGLAGGPGTDTQYF

v_gene: TRBV27
abundance: .
CDR3aa: CASSSYATEDLAKNIQYF

v_gene: TRBV19
abundance: .
CDR3aa: CASSPLWTGVNYEQYF

v_gene: TRBV28
abundance: .
CDR3aa: CASSHGQEVREKLFF

v_gene: TRBV7-9
abundance: .
CDR3aa: CASSSQDRRETQYF

v_gene: TRBV10-1
abundance: .
CDR3aa: CASSEPGLNEQFF

v_gene: TRBV19
abundance: .
CDR3aa: CASSIGTGGMTEAFF

v_gene: TRBV2
abundance: .
CDR3aa: CASSEPPTSLF

v_gene: TRBV7-6
abundance: once
CDR3aa: CASSSAGIQAISTDTQYF

v_gene: TRBV29-1
abundance: .
CDR3aa: CSVFGDAGNTIYF

v_gene: TRBV9
abundance: .
CDR3aa: CASSGGTGTGPDEQYF

v_gene: TRBV5-4
abundance: .
CDR3aa: CASSFRGGRADTQYF

v_gene: TRBV7-3
abundance: .
CDR3aa: CASSQGANSYNEQFF

v_gene: TRBV2
abundance: many
CDR3aa: CATVGWGYEQYF

v_gene: TRBV13
abundance: .
CDR3aa: CASSSKTRLEFWEQFF

v_gene: TRBV7-9
abundance: .
CDR3aa: CASSSGGGYTF

v_gene: TRBV6-1
abundance: once
CDR3aa: CASSDYPGGGGTDTQYF

v_gene: TRBV27
abundance: .
CDR3aa: CASSLVEYNSPLHF

v_gene: TRBV19
abundance: .
CDR3aa: CASSMGGRSTGELFF

v_gene: TRBV4-2
abundance: .
CDR3aa: CASSQDIGSGRPHEQYF

v_gene: TRBV10-1
abundance: .
CDR3aa: CASSDPTGNYEQYF

v_gene: TRBV4-2
abundance: .
CDR3aa: CASSQATHEYYEQYF

v_gene: TRBV7-9
abundance: .
CDR3aa: CASSLESRAAEAFF

v_gene: TRBV10-3
abundance: .
CDR3aa: CAISLGQSYEQYF

v_gene: TRBV5-6
abundance: once
CDR3aa: CASRPRRFMNTEAFF

v_gene: TRBV4-1
abundance: .
CDR3aa: CASSQRIGEQYF

v_gene: TRBV13
abundance: .
CDR3aa: CASSNRSDEQFF

v_gene: TRBV7-8
abundance: .
CDR3aa: CASSPRPPGTGANEKLFF